The clone carrying this T cell receptor beta chain showed up many times. Its antigen is unidentified. Each CDR3 protein is one row after TCRdb ran MiXCR on the 5' RACE reads. The profile covers about 130,000 distinct CDR3 sequences, with about 7% appearing a single time and 10% to 15% taken by the ten largest. The data were taken from a study of CD8 T cells in ankylosing spondylitis. General study findings and limits: There was reportedly significant enrichment of clones that were disease-linked in matched ankylosing spondylitis synovial fluid. A subset of motif variants has previously been described in the synovial fluid and blood of reactive arthritis. With a CD8+ phenotype, disease-linked clones were relatively rare in peripheral blood. Seemingly characteristic of ankylosing spondylitis blood was a TCR beta motif consisting of several highly homologous variants.

Sequencing was performed on blood, either unsorted or a sorted T cell fraction (not recorded which). This sequence was found in a male donor with ankylosing spondylitis or in good health (not recorded which).

The CDR3 DNA is TGCAGTGCTGAGGGGGACAGGGGCACTGAAGCTTTCTTT. This translates into CSAEGDRGTEAFF. The chain has TRBV20-1 and TRBJ1-1; TRBD1 matches at 10 bases. CDR3 length equals 13 residues. Germline-derived CDR1 and CDR2 are DFQATT and SNEGSKA (reference sequence). V trimming: 5 bases; J trimming: 4 bases; junction bases outside the gene matches: 4.